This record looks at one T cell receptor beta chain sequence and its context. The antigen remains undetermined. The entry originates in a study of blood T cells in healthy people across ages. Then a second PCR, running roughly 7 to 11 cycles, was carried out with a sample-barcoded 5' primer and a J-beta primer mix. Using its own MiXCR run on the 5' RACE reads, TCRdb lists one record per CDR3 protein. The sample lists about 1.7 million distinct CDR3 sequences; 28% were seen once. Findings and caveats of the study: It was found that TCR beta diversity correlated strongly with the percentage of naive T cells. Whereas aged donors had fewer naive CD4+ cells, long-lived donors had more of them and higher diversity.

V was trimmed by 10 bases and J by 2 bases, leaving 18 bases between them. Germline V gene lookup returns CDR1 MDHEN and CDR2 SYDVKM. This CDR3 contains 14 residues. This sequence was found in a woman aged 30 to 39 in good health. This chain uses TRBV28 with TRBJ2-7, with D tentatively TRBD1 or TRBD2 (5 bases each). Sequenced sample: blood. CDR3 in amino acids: CATAFEGQAYEQYF. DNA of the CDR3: TGTGCCACCGCATTTGAGGGGCAAGCCTACGAGCAGTACTTC.